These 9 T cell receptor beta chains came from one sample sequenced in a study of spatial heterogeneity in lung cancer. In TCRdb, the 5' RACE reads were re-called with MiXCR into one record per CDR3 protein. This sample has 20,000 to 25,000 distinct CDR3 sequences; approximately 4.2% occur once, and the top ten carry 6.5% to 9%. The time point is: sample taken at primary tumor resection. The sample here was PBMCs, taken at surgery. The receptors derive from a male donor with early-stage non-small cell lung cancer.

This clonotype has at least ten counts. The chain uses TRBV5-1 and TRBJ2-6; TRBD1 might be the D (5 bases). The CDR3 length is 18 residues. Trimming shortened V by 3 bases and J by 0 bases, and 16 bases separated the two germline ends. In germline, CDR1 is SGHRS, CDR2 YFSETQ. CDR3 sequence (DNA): TGCGCCAGCAGCTCCGGACACTCACCCCTCTCTGGGGCCAACGTCCTGACTTTC. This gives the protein CASSSGHSPLSGANVLTF.

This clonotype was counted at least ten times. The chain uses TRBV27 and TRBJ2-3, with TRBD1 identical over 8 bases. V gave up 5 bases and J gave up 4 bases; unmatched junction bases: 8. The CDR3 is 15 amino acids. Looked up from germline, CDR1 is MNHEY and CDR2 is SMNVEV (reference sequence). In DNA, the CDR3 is TGTGCCAGCAGTATCCGGGACAGGCGACCAGATACGCAGTATTTT. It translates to CASSIRDRRPDTQYF.

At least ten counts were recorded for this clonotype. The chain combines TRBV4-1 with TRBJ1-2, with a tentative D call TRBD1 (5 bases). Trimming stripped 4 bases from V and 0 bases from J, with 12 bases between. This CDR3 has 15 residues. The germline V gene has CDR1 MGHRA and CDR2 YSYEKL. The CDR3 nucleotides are TGCGCCAGCAGCCGTGGGGGAGAGGCTAACTATGGCTACACCTTC. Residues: CASSRGGEANYGYTF.

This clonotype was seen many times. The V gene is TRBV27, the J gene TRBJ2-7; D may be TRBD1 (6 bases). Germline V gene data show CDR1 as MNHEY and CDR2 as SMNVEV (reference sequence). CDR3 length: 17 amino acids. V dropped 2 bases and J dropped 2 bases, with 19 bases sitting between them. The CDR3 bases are TGTGCCAGCAGTTTAAATGGGCAGGGGATAAATACCTACGAGCAGTACTTC. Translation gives CASSLNGQGINTYEQYF.

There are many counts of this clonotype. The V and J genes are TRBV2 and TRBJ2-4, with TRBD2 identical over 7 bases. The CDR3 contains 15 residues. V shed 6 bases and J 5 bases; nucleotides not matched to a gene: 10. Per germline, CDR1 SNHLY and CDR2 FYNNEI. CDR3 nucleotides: TGTGCCAGCAGGCTGTCGGGAGGAACCCAAAACATTCAGTACTTC. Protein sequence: CASRLSGGTQNIQYF.

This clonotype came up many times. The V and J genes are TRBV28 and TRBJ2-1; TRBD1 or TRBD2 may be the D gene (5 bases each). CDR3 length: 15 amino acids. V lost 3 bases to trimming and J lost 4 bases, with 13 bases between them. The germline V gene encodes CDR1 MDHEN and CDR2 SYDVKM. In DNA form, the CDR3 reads TGTGCCAGCAGTTTTCGAGGGGCCGGGTACAATGAGCAGTTCTTC. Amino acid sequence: CASSFRGAGYNEQFF.

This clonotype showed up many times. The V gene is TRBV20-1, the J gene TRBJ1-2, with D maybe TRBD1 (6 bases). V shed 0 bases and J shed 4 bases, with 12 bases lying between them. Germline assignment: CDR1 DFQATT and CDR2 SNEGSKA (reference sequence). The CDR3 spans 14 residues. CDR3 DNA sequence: TGCAGTGCTAGAGAAACAGGGAAGGGCTATGGCTACACCTTC. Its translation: CSARETGKGYGYTF.

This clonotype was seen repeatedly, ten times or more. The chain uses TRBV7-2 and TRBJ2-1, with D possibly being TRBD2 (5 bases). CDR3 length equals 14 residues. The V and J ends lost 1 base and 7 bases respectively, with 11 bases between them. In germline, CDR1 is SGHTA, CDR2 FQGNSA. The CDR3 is CASSLETSANEQFF. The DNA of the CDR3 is TGTGCCAGCAGCTTAGAAACTAGTGCGAATGAGCAGTTCTTC.

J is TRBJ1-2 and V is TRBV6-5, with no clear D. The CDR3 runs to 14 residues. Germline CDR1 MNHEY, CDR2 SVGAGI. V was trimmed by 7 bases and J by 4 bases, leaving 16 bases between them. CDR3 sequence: CASTPGSLAYGYTF. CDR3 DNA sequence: TGTGCCAGCACCCCAGGCTCCTTGGCCTATGGCTACACCTTC.